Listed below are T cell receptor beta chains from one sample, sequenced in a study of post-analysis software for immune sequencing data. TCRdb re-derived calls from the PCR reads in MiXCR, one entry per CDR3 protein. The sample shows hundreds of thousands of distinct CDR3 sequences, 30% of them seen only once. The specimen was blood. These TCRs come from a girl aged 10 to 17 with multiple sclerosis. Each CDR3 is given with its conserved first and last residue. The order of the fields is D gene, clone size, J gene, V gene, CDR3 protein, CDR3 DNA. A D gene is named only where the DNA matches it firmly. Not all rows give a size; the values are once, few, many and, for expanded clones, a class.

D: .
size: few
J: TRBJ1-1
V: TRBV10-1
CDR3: CASSEQANTEAFF
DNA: TGCGCCAGCAGTGAACAGGCGAACACTGAAGCTTTCTTT

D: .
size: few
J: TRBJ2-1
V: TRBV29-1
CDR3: CSVEAGSTYNEQFF
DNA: TGCAGCGTTGAAGCCGGGAGCACCTACAATGAGCAGTTCTTC

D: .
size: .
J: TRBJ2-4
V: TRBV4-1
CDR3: CASSQDTGAKNIQYF
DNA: TGCGCCAGCAGCCAAGATACGGGGGCCAAAAACATTCAGTACTTC

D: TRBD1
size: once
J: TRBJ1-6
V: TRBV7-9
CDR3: CASGAGTGSSPLHF
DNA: TGTGCCAGCGGTGCTGGGACAGGAAGTTCACCCCTCCACTTT

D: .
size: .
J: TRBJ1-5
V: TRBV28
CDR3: CASSPDSVNQPQHF
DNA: TGTGCCAGCAGCCCTGACAGCGTCAATCAGCCCCAGCATTTT

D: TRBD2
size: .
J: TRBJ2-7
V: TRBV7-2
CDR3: CASGLSRTSGRRGEQYF
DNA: TGTGCCAGCGGCTTGTCGAGGACTAGCGGGAGAAGAGGCGAGCAGTACTTC

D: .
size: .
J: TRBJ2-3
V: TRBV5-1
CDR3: CASSFDSSRTDTQYF
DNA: TGCGCCAGCAGCTTTGACAGCTCCCGGACAGATACGCAGTATTTT

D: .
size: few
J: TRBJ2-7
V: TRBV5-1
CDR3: CASSLGGTRLRDYEQYF
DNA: TGCGCCAGCAGCTTGGGGGGGACAAGATTACGGGACTACGAGCAGTACTTC

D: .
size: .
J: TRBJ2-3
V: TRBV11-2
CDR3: CANSSQGGPDTRYF
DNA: TGTGCCAACAGCTCCCAAGGGGGACCAGATACGCGGTATTTT

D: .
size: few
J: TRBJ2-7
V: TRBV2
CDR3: CASSESRQVQYF
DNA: TGTGCCAGCAGTGAATCCCGGCAGGTTCAGTACTTC

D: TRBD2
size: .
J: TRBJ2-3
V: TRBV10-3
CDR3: CATRTSGPTDTQYF
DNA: TGTGCCACCCGGACTAGCGGGCCTACAGATACGCAGTATTTT

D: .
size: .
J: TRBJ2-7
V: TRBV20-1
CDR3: CSAYRDSDEQYF
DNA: TGCAGTGCTTACAGGGATAGCGACGAGCAGTACTTC

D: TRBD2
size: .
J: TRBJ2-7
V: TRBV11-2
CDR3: CASSLVSGTRFEQYF
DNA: TGTGCCAGCAGCTTAGTTTCCGGGACTAGATTCGAGCAGTACTTC

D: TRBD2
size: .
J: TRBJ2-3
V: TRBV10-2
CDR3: CASTVASGRIAQYF
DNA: TGCGCCAGCACCGTGGCTAGCGGACGAATTGCGCAGTATTTT

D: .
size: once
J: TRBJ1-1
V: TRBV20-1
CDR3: CSARERGETEAFF
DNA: TGCAGTGCTAGAGAACGGGGTGAGACTGAAGCTTTCTTT

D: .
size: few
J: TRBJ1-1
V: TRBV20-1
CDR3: CSAWPPPENTEAFF
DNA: TGCAGTGCTTGGCCTCCCCCGGAGAACACTGAAGCTTTCTTT

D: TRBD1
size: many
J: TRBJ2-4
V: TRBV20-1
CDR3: CSARPDRGRDIQYF
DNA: TGCAGTGCTAGACCCGACAGGGGTAGGGACATTCAGTACTTC

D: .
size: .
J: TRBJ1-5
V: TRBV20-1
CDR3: CSALTGIGNQPQHF
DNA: TGCAGTGCCCTCACAGGGATTGGAAATCAGCCCCAGCATTTT

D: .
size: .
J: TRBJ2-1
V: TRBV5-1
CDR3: CASSLNWYEQFF
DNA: TGCGCCAGCAGCTTGAATTGGTATGAGCAGTTCTTC

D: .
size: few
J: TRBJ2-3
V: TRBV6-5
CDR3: CASSPLEGRGTDTQYF
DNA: TGTGCCAGCAGCCCTCTGGAGGGGAGAGGGACAGATACGCAGTATTTT

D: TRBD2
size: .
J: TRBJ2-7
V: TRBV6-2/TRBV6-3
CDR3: CASSYSTSGASGSSPHEQYF
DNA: TGTGCCAGCAGTTACTCGACATCTGGGGCTAGCGGGAGTTCCCCCCACGAGCAGTACTTC

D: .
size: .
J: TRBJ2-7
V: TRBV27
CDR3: CASSPGEHYEQYF
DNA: TGTGCCAGCAGTCCGGGAGAACACTACGAACAGTACTTC

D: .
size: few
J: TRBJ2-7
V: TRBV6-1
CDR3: CASSRLALDLTPHEQYF
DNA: TGTGCCAGCAGTAGGCTAGCGCTAGACTTGACGCCCCACGAGCAGTACTTC

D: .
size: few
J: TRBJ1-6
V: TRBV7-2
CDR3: CASRPPGALGSPPHF
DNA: TGTGCCAGCAGGCCTCCGGGGGCGCTGGGTTCACCCCCCCACTTT

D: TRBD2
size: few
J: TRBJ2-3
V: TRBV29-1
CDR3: CSVEAPELAGGTDTQYF
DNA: TGCAGCGTTGAAGCCCCCGAGCTAGCGGGAGGCACAGATACGCAGTATTTT

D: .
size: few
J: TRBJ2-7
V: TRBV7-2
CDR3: CASGHSGQDYEQYF
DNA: TGTGCCAGCGGTCACTCGGGACAAGACTACGAGCAGTACTTC

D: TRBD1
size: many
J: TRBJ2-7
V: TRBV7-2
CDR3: CASSTGQGPHEQYF
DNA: TGTGCCAGCAGCACGGGACAGGGGCCCCACGAGCAGTACTTC

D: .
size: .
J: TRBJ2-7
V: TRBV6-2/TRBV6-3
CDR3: CAGSSPFAGGMSSYEQYF
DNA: TGTGCCGGCAGTTCCCCTTTTGCCGGTGGCATGAGCTCCTACGAGCAGTACTTC

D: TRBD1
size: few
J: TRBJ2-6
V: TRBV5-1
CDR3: CASSLGATGAGANVLTF
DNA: TGCGCCAGCAGCTTGGGGGCCACAGGGGCCGGGGCCAACGTCCTGACTTTC

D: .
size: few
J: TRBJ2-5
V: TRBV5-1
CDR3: CASSKGGGEETQYF
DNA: TGCGCCAGCAGCAAAGGTGGGGGAGAAGAGACCCAGTACTTC

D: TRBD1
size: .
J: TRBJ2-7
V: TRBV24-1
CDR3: CATSDGGTGLNEQYF
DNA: TGTGCCACCAGTGATGGCGGGACAGGGCTGAACGAGCAGTACTTC